This T cell receptor beta chain was recovered during a study of technical replicates of blood from several donors. Clones were read by immunoSEQ multiplex PCR, and TCRdb kept only the in-frame ones, dropping some. The sample shows approximately 50,000 clones, 85% to 95% of them seen only once. The CDR3 runs 13 residues. Per the germline V gene, CDR1 is SEHNR and CDR2 is FQNEAQ (reference sequence). V gave up 2 bases and J gave up 4 bases; unmatched junction bases: 1. This TCR derives from a human donor in good health. V is TRBV7-9 and J is TRBJ1-1; 7 bases fit TRBD1. Sequenced sample: T cells isolated from PBMCs. CDR3 DNA sequence: TGTGCCAGCAGCTTACAGGGGGTCACTGAAGCTTTCTTT. Translating gives CASSLQGVTEAFF.